This T cell receptor beta chain was retrieved from a study of cytomegalovirus exposure and HLA in healthy donors. Profiled with immunoSEQ multiplex PCR; TCRdb holds only in-frame clones, not every one. There are about 180,000 clones in the sample; approximately 86% occur only once, and approximately 2.5% lies in the top ten. There are 12 residues in the CDR3. CDR1 is LGHNT and CDR2 is FRNRAP in the germline V gene. V gave up 7 bases and J gave up 7 bases, with 11 bases separating them. The rearrangement uses TRBV12-5 and TRBJ1-5; D gene unclear. The clonotype comes from a man aged 18-30 years in good health and CMV-seropositive. The specimen sequenced was PBMCs. CDR3 sequence (DNA): TGTGCTAGTGCCTGGGGAGGACAGCCCCAGCATTTT. It is translated as CASAWGGQPQHF.